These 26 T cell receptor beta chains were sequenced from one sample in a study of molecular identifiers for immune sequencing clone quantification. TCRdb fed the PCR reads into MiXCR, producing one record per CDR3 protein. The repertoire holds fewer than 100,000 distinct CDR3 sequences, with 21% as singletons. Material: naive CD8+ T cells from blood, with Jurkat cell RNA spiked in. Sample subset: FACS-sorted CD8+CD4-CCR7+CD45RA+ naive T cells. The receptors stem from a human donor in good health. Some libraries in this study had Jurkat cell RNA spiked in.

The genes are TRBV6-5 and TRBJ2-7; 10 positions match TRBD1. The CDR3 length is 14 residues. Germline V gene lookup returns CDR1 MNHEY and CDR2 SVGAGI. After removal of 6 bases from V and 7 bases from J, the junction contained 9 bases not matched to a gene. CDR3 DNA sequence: TGTGCCAGCAGAAACCGGGACAGGGGCTGGGAGCAGTACTTC. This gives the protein CASRNRDRGWEQYF.

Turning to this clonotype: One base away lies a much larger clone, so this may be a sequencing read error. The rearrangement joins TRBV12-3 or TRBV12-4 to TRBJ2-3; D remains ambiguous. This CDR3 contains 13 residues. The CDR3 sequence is CANSRSEADTQYF. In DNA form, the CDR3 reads TGTGCCAACAGTCGGAGCGAGGCAGATACGCAGTATTTT.

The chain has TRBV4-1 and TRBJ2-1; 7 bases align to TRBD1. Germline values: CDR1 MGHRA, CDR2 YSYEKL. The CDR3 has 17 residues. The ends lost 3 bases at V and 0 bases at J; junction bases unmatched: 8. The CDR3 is CASSHAGTDSSYNEQFF. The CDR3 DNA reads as TGCGCCAGCAGCCATGCCGGGACAGACAGCTCCTACAATGAGCAGTTCTTC.

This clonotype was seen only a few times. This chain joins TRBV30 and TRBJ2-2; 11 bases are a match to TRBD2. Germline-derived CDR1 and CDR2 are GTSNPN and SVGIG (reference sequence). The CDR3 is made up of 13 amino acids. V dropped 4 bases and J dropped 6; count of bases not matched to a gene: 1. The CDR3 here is CAWTSGGPGELFF. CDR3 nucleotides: TGTGCCTGGACTAGCGGGGGGCCCGGGGAGCTGTTTTTT.

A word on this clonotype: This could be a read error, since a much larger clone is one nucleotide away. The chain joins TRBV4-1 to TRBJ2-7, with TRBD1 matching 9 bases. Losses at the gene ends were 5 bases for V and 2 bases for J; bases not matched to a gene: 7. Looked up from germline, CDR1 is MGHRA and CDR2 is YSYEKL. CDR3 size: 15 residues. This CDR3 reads CASSDRTGATYEQYF. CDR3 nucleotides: TGCGCCAGCAGCGACCGGACAGGGGCCACCTACGAGCAGTACTTC.

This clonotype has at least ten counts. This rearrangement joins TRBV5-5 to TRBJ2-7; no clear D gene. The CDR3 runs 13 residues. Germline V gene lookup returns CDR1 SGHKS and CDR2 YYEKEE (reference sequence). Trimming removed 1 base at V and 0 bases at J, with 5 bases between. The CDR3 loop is CASSLWSSYEQYF. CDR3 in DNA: TGTGCCAGCAGCTTGTGGAGCTCCTACGAGCAGTACTTC. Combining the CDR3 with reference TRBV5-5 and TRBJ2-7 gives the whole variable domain DAGVTQSPTHLIKTRGQQVTLRCSPISGHKSVSWYQQVLGQGPQFIFQYYEKEERGRGNFPDRFSARQFPNYSSELNVNALLLGDSALYLCASSLWSSYEQYFGPGTRLTVT.

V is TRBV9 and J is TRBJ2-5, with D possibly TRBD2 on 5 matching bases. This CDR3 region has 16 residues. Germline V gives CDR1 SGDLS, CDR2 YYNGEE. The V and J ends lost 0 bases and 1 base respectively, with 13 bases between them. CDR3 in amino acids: CASSVGSSRLQETQYF. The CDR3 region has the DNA TGTGCCAGCAGCGTAGGGTCTAGCAGACTCCAAGAGACCCAGTACTTC.

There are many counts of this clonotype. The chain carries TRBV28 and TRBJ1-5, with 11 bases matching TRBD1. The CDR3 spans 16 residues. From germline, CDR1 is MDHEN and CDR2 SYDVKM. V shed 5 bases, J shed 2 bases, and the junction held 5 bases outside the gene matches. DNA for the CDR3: TGTGCCAGCAGTGCTGGGACAGGGGGACGCAATCAGCCCCAGCATTTT. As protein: CASSAGTGGRNQPQHF. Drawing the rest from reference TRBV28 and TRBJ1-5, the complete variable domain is DVKVTQSSRYLVKRTGEKVFLECVQDMDHENMFWYRQDPGLGLRLIYFSYDVKMKEKGDIPEGYSVSREKKERFSLILESASTNQTSMYLCASSAGTGGRNQPQHFGDGTRLSIL.

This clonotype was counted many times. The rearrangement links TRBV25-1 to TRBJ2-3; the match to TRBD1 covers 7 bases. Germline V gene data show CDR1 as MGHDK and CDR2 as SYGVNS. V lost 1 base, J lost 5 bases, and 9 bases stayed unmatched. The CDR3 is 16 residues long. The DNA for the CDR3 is TGTGCCAGCAGTGAATTAAGGGACAGTCCGGTAGATACGCAGTATTTT. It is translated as CASSELRDSPVDTQYF. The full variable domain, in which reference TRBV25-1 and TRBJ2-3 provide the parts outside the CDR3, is EADIYQTPRYLVIGTGKKITLECSQTMGHDKMYWYQQDPGMELHLIHYSYGVNSTEKGDLSSESTVSRIRTEHFPLTLESARPSHTSQYLCASSELRDSPVDTQYFGPGTRLTVL.

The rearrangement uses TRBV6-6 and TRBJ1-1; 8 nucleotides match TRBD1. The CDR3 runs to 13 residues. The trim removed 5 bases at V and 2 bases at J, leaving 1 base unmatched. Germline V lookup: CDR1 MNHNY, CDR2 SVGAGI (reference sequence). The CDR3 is CASSGQGNTEAFF. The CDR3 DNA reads TGTGCCAGCAGTGGACAGGGAAACACTGAAGCTTTCTTT.

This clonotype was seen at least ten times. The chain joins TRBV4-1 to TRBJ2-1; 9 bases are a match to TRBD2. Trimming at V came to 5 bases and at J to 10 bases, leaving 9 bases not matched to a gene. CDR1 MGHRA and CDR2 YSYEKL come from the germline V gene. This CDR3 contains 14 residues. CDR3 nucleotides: TGCGCCAGCAGCAAAATAGCGGGAGTGGGCGAGCAGTTCTTC. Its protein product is CASSKIAGVGEQFF.

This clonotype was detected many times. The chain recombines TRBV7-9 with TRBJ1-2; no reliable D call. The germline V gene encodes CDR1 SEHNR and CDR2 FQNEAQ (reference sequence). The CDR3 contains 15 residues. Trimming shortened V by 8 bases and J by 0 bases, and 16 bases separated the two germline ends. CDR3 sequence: CASSLPGTPNYGYTF. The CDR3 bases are TGTGCCAGCTCGCTCCCCGGCACTCCTAACTATGGCTACACCTTC.

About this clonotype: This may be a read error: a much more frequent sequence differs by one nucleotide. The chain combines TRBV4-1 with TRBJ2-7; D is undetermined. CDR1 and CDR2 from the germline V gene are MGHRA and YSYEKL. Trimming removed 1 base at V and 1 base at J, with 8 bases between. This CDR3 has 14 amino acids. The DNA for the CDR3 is TGCGCCAGCAGCCAAGCCTCAGGATCCTACGAGCAGTACTTC. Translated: CASSQASGSYEQYF.

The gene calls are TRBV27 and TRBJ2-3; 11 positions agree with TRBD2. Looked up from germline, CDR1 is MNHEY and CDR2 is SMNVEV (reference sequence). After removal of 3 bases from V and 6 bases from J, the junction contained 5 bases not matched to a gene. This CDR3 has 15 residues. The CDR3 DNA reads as TGTGCCAGCAGTTTTATAGCGGGGGGGCCGGATACGCAGTATTTT. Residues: CASSFIAGGPDTQYF.

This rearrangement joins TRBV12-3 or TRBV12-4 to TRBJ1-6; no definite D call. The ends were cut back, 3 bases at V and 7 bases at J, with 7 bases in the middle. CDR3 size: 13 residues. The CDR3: CASSFTVNSPLHF. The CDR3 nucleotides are TGTGCCAGCAGTTTTACCGTAAATTCACCCCTCCACTTT.

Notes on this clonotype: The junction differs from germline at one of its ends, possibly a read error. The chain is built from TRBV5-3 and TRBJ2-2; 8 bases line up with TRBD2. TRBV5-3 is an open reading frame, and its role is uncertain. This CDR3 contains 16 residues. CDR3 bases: TGTGCCAGCAGCTTTGAACTAGCGGCAGTCACCGGGGAGCTGTTTTTT. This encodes CASSFELAAVTGELFF.

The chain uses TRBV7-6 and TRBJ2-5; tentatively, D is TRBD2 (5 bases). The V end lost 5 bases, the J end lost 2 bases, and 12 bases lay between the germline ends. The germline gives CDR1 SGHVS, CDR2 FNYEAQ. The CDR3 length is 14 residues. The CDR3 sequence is CASSPQRRQETQYF. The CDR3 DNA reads TGTGCCAGCAGCCCCCAGCGGCGTCAAGAGACCCAGTACTTC.

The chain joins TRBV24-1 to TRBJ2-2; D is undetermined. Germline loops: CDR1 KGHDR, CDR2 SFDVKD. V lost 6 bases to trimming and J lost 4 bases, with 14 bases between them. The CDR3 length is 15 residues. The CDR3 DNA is TGTGCCACCAGTTATAATGACATCACCACCGGGGAGCTGTTTTTT. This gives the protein CATSYNDITTGELFF.

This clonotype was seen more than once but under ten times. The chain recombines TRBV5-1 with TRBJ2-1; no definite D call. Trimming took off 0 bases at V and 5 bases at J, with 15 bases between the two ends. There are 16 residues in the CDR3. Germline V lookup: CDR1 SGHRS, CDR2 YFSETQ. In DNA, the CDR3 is TGCGCCAGCAGCTTGGAGTCATGGCTAACAAACAATGAGCAGTTCTTC. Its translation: CASSLESWLTNNEQFF.

The CDR3 is CASSLDRGLGETQYF. The CDR3 DNA reads TGTGCCAGCAGCTTGGACAGGGGGCTTGGAGAGACCCAGTACTTC. The chain joins TRBV11-3 to TRBJ2-5; 11 nucleotides match TRBD1. V was clipped by 3 bases and J by 4 bases; unmatched bases: 4. Per germline, CDR1 SGHNT and CDR2 YENEEA. CDR3 length: 15 amino acids. The full variable domain, rest sourced from reference TRBV11-3 and TRBJ2-5, is EAGVVQSPRYKIIEKKQPVAFWCNPISGHNTLYWYLQNLGQGPELLIRYENEEAVDDSQLPKDRFSAERLKGVDSTLKIQPAELGDSAVYLCASSLDRGLGETQYFGPGTRLLVL.

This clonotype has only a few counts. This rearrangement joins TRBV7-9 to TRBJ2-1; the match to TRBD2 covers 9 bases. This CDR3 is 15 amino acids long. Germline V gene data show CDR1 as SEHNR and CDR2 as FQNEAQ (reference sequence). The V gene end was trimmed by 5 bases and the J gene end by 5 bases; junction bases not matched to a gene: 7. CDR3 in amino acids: CASSASSGGNNEQFF. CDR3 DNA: TGTGCCAGCAGCGCCAGTAGCGGGGGAAACAATGAGCAGTTCTTC. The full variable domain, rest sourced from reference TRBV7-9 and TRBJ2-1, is DTGVSQNPRHKITKRGQNVTFRCDPISEHNRLYWYRQTLGQGPEFLTYFQNEAQLEKSRLLSDRFSAERPKGSFSTLEIQRTEQGDSAMYLCASSASSGGNNEQFFGPGTRLTVL.

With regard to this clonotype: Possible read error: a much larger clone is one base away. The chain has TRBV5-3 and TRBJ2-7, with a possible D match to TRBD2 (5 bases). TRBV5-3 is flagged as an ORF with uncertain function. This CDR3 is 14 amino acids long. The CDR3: CASSLAAGSYEQYF. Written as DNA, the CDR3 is TGTGCCAGCAGCTTGGCCGCGGGTAGCTACGAGCAGTACTTC.

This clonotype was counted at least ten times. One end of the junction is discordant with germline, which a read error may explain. The CDR3 coding sequence is TGTGCCAGCAGCTGGGGACAGCGGAACGCTGAAGCTTTCTTT. Protein: CASSWGQRNAEAFF. J is TRBJ1-1 and V is TRBV13; 7 bases match TRBD1. The CDR3 has 14 amino acids. Germline V gene sequence: CDR1 PRHDT, CDR2 FYEKMQ (reference sequence).

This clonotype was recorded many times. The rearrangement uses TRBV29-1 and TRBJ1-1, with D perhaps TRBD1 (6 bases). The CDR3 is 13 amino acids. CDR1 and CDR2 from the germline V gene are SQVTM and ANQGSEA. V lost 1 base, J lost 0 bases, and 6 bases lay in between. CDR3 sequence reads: CSVEGTVNTEAFF. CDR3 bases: TGCAGCGTTGAAGGGACAGTGAACACTGAAGCTTTCTTT.

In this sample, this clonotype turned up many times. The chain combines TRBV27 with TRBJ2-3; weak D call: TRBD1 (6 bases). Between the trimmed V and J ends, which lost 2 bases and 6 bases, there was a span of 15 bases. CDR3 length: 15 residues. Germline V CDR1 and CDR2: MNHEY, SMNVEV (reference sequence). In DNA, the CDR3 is TGTGCCAGCAGTTTAAGTATGGGGGCCTTGGATACGCAGTATTTT. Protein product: CASSLSMGALDTQYF.

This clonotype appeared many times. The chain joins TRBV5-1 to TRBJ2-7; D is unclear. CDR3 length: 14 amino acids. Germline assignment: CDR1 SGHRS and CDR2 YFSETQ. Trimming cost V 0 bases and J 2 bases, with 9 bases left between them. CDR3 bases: TGCGCCAGCAGCTTGGCTGGCACAGCCTACGAGCAGTACTTC. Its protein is CASSLAGTAYEQYF.